One sample yielded the 31 T cell receptor beta chains listed below, sequenced in a study of Graves' ophthalmopathy and Graves' hyperthyroidism. Researchers took RNA transcripts and amplified TCR beta CDR3 regions from them. An initial RT-PCR round employing HTBI primers preceded a second-round multiplex PCR. TCRdb re-derived calls from the multiplex PCR reads in MiXCR, one entry per CDR3 protein. The table records 600,000 to 700,000 distinct CDR3 sequences, 35% to 50% of them present only once. What was sequenced was peripheral blood. The receptors shown here come from an adult man with Graves' ophthalmopathy.

This clonotype turned up a few times. The chain has TRBV27 and TRBJ1-6; no clear D. The CDR3 runs to 15 residues. V was trimmed by 2 bases and J by 6 bases, leaving 11 bases between them. CDR1 is MNHEY and CDR2 is SMNVEV in the germline V gene (reference sequence). The chain's CDR3 is CASSLLGSGNSPLHF. Here the CDR3 DNA reads TGTGCCAGCAGTTTACTGGGGTCCGGTAATTCACCCCTCCACTTT.

This clonotype was picked up many times. V and J are TRBV29-1 and TRBJ1-2; D not certain. CDR3 size: 11 residues. V lost 0 bases and J 10 bases, leaving 9 bases between the germline ends. Germline loops: CDR1 SQVTM, CDR2 ANQGSEA. Written as DNA, the CDR3 is TGCAGCGTTGAAGATCTTGGGTTCTACACCTTC. This codes for CSVEDLGFYTF.

The chain links TRBV27 to TRBJ2-7; D may be TRBD1 (5 bases). The CDR3 extends over 13 amino acids. Per the germline V gene, CDR1 is MNHEY and CDR2 is SMNVEV (reference sequence). V gave up 5 bases and J gave up 2 bases, with 10 bases separating them. The CDR3 nucleotides are TGTGCCAGCAGTGGGCAGGGTCCCTACGAGCAGTACTTC. It translates to CASSGQGPYEQYF.

The chain joins TRBV7-4 to TRBJ1-2, with D hard to call. This CDR3 has 14 amino acids. The V and J ends lost 5 bases and 5 bases respectively, with 15 bases between them. Germline CDR1 is SGHVT and CDR2 is SQSDAQ. Here the CDR3 DNA reads TGTGCCAGCAGCCATGATTGGGGTGGATATGGCTACACCTTC. Protein: CASSHDWGGYGYTF.

This clonotype was found many times. J is TRBJ1-1 and V is TRBV25-1; D call uncertain. The CDR3 extends over 14 amino acids. Trimming stripped 6 bases from V and 1 base from J, with 12 bases between. Germline-derived CDR1 and CDR2 are MGHDK and SYGVNS. CDR3 nucleotides: TGTGCCAGCAGCAGGAGTGGCTGGAACACTGAAGCTTTCTTT. Its protein product is CASSRSGWNTEAFF.

This clonotype was detected ten times or more. The genes are TRBV10-3 and TRBJ2-7; 7 bases are a match to TRBD1. Per the germline V gene, CDR1 is ENHRY and CDR2 is SYGVKD. This CDR3 is built from 14 residues. V was clipped by 10 bases and J by 3 bases; unmatched bases: 12. The CDR3 sequence: CATRPGTADYEQYF. The CDR3 bases are TGTGCCACCAGGCCCGGGACAGCAGACTACGAGCAGTACTTC.

In this sample, this clonotype turned up a few times. V usage is TRBV4-3 and J usage is TRBJ2-2; TRBD1 matches at 7 bases. This CDR3 contains 17 residues. Unmatched junction bases numbered 8, after V lost 4 bases and J lost 0 bases. CDR1 is LGHNA and CDR2 is YSLEER in the germline V gene. The CDR3: CASSRTPGQSNTGELFF. The CDR3 DNA reads TGCGCCAGCAGCCGGACGCCGGGACAGTCGAACACCGGGGAGCTGTTTTTT.

This clonotype showed up many times. The rearrangement joins TRBV2 to TRBJ1-6, with D unresolved. Trimming pared 3 bases from V and 11 bases from J, leaving 11 bases between. This CDR3 contains 13 residues. Germline assignment: CDR1 SNHLY and CDR2 FYNNEI. CDR3 bases: TGTGCCAGCAGTGACCCGGGTCCGACACCCCTCCACTTT. Residues: CASSDPGPTPLHF.

In its sample, this clonotype was seen a few times. V is TRBV30 and J is TRBJ2-7, with TRBD2 matching over 7 bases. This CDR3 is built from 14 residues. V gave up 1 base and J gave up 3 bases; unmatched junction bases: 6. Germline loops: CDR1 GTSNPN, CDR2 SVGIG (reference sequence). As DNA, the CDR3 is TGTGCCTGGAGTGGCGGGAGCTACCTCTACGAGCAGTACTTC. It yields the protein CAWSGGSYLYEQYF.

This clonotype has at least ten counts. V usage is TRBV7-9 and J usage is TRBJ1-1, with D maybe TRBD1 (5 bases). V lost 3 bases, J lost 3 bases, and 14 bases lay in between. This CDR3 region has 15 residues. Looked up from germline, CDR1 is SEHNR and CDR2 is FQNEAQ (reference sequence). CDR3 sequence: CASSFGRRGDTEAFF. CDR3 nucleotide sequence: TGTGCCAGCAGCTTCGGACGTCGAGGGGACACTGAAGCTTTCTTT.

The CDR3 sequence: CASSPLRVQGGQETQYF. The CDR3 DNA sequence: TGTGCCAGCAGCCCATTGCGAGTACAGGGGGGCCAAGAGACCCAGTACTTC. V and J are TRBV11-1 and TRBJ2-5; 8 positions match TRBD1. This CDR3 is built from 17 residues. Germline V gene data show CDR1 as SGHAT and CDR2 as FQDESV (reference sequence). V lost 5 bases to trimming and J lost 1 base; unmatched junction nucleotides: 12.

The chain joins TRBV30 to TRBJ1-1; maybe TRBD1 (5 bases). The length of the CDR3 is 12 residues. The germline V and J ends were trimmed by 2 bases and 5 bases, with 9 bases remaining between them. Per germline, CDR1 GTSNPN and CDR2 SVGIG (reference sequence). The CDR3 protein is CAWSLRGTEAFF. In nucleotides, the CDR3 is TGTGCCTGGAGTCTACGGGGGACTGAAGCTTTCTTT.

The chain couples TRBV9 to TRBJ1-1; D is ambiguous. Germline V lookup: CDR1 SGDLS, CDR2 YYNGEE. V was trimmed by 7 bases and J by 4 bases, leaving 23 bases between them. The CDR3 covers 16 residues. CDR3 nucleotides: TGTGCCAGCTCACCGAATCAACATGGCAAGGGCACTGAAGCTTTCTTT. Encoded protein: CASSPNQHGKGTEAFF.

This clonotype is a singleton in its sample. Compared with germline, one end of the junction differs, possibly owing to a read error. This sequence joins TRBV11-2 and TRBJ2-6, with TRBD2 identical over 7 bases. The CDR3 runs 14 residues. From germline, CDR1 is SGHAT and CDR2 FQNNGV. As DNA, the CDR3 is TGTGCCAGCAGCCCGCCGGGGGAGGGAGGCACTGAAGCTTTC. This sequence encodes CASSPPGEGGTEAF.

This clonotype has only one observation. Here the CDR3 reads CSSPMANTEAFF. CDR3 in DNA: TGCAGCTCACCGATGGCGAACACTGAAGCTTTCTTT. The chain combines TRBV29-1 with TRBJ1-1; D gene ambiguous. The ends were cut back, 8 bases at V and 1 base at J, with 11 bases in the middle. Germline assignment: CDR1 SQVTM and CDR2 ANQGSEA. The CDR3 has 12 residues.

The V gene is TRBV2, the J gene TRBJ1-5, with 12 bases aligning to TRBD1. The V and J ends lost 7 bases and 11 bases, in that order; junction bases with no gene match: 9. The CDR3 extends over 14 amino acids. The germline gives CDR1 SNHLY, CDR2 FYNNEI. In nucleotides, the CDR3 is TGTGCCAGCAAACGGGACAGGGGGCTCGAGACCCAGCATTTT. Translating it yields CASKRDRGLETQHF.

This clonotype has just a few counts. The chain's CDR3 is CASSSGGGLQYF. In nucleotides, the CDR3 is TGTGCCAGCAGCTCCGGGGGGGGTTTGCAGTACTTC. The chain employs TRBV7-9 and TRBJ2-7, with 8 bases lining up with TRBD2. CDR1 is SEHNR, CDR2 FQNEAQ, per germline (reference sequence). Trimming at V came to 4 bases and at J to 9 bases, leaving 5 bases not matched to a gene. The CDR3 is 12 residues long.

V usage is TRBV29-1 and J usage is TRBJ1-1, with unresolved D. Germline lookup yields CDR1 SQVTM and CDR2 ANQGSEA. The length of the CDR3 is 14 residues. Deletions cut 3 bases from V and 8 bases from J, with 19 bases between. The CDR3 DNA is TGCAGCGTTGAGGATTCACTAGCGGGAGGCGAAGCTTTCTTT. Amino acid sequence: CSVEDSLAGGEAFF.

This clonotype was seen a single time. The V and J genes are TRBV29-1 and TRBJ2-7; 13 positions agree with TRBD2. V shed 4 bases, J shed 2 bases, and the junction held 2 bases outside the gene matches. Germline values: CDR1 SQVTM, CDR2 ANQGSEA. This CDR3 has 14 residues. The CDR3 DNA is TGCAGCGTTGTGGGGACTAGCGGGGCCTACGAGCAGTACTTC. This codes for CSVVGTSGAYEQYF.

This clonotype was seen ten or more times. The chain joins TRBV15 to TRBJ1-1, with D possibly matching TRBD1 (5 bases). CDR3 length equals 14 residues. Germline V CDR1 and CDR2: LNHNV, YYDKDF (reference sequence). The germline V and J ends were trimmed by 7 bases and 10 bases, with 22 bases remaining between them. The CDR3 DNA follows: TGTGCCACCACCCCATCCAGGGATCCACGGGGAGCTTTCTTT. Protein: CATTPSRDPRGAFF.

J is TRBJ1-2 and V is TRBV10-3, with D maybe TRBD1 (5 bases). V gave up 4 bases and J gave up 0 bases, with 9 bases separating them. CDR1 is ENHRY, CDR2 SYGVKD, per germline. The length of the CDR3 is 14 residues. CDR3 amino acids: CAISVQAANYGYTF. The CDR3 nucleotides are TGTGCCATCAGTGTACAGGCGGCTAACTATGGCTACACCTTC.

This clonotype was seen repeatedly, ten times or more. J is TRBJ2-7 and V is TRBV6-5, with D unresolved. Germline CDR1 MNHEY, CDR2 SVGAGI. V shed 2 bases and J shed 0 bases, with 11 bases lying between them. The CDR3 spans 15 residues. CDR3: CASSYGRRSSYEQYF. DNA for the CDR3: TGTGCCAGCAGTTACGGGCGGCGGAGCTCCTACGAGCAGTACTTC.

The chain carries TRBV10-3 and TRBJ2-7; D may be TRBD1 (6 bases). CDR3 length: 15 amino acids. V lost 6 bases, J lost 3 bases, and 18 bases lay in between. Germline CDR1 and CDR2: ENHRY and SYGVKD. The CDR3 spells CAIRHGTNTHYEQYF. CDR3 DNA sequence: TGTGCCATCAGACACGGGACAAACACCCACTACGAGCAGTACTTC.

The chain couples TRBV29-1 to TRBJ2-6, with unresolved D. The CDR3 runs 15 residues. Trimming pared 4 bases from V and 0 bases from J, leaving 10 bases between. CDR1 and CDR2 from the germline V gene are SQVTM and ANQGSEA. CDR3 protein: CSVVEVGSGANVLTF. The CDR3 nucleotides are TGCAGCGTTGTTGAGGTGGGCTCTGGGGCCAACGTCCTGACTTTC.

This chain connects TRBV19 to TRBJ2-5; 12 nucleotides align to TRBD1. This CDR3 contains 15 residues. Germline CDR1 is LNHDA and CDR2 is SQIVND (reference sequence). V was clipped by 9 bases and J by 5 bases; unmatched bases: 10. The chain's CDR3 is CASSPGQGAKETQYF. As DNA, the CDR3 is TGTGCCAGCAGCCCGGGACAGGGGGCGAAGGAGACCCAGTACTTC.

V gene TRBV30 combines with J gene TRBJ1-3; no clear D. Per the germline V gene, CDR1 is GTSNPN and CDR2 is SVGIG (reference sequence). This CDR3 is 15 amino acids long. Trimming took 4 bases from V and 0 from J, leaving 13 bases between them. The CDR3 protein is CAWKFVGVSGNTIYF. Here the CDR3 DNA reads TGTGCCTGGAAATTTGTTGGGGTCTCTGGAAACACCATATATTTT.

Notes on this clonotype: A much larger clone differs from this one at a single base, so this may be a read error. The V gene is TRBV5-8, the J gene TRBJ1-1, with a weak D call TRBD1 (5 bases). The CDR3 totals 14 residues. Germline V gene sequence: CDR1 SGHTS, CDR2 YDEGEE. The CDR3 protein is CANSQESGPTEAFF. DNA of the CDR3: TGTGCCAACAGCCAAGAGTCAGGGCCCACTGAAGCTTTCTTT.

This clonotype was counted ten times or more. The chain carries TRBV19 and TRBJ2-5; 16 bases match TRBD2. The V segment lost 3 bases and the J segment 5 bases; nucleotides outside the gene matches: 12. The germline gives CDR1 LNHDA, CDR2 SQIVND (reference sequence). This CDR3 region has 19 residues. CDR3 sequence (DNA): TGTGCCAGTAGTATGCCAGCGGGACTAGCGGGAGGGCCGGGCGAGACCCAGTACTTC. Protein sequence: CASSMPAGLAGGPGETQYF. The full variable domain, completed using reference TRBV19 and TRBJ2-5, is DGGITQSPKYLFRKEGQNVTLSCEQNLNHDAMYWYRQDPGQGLRLIYYSQIVNDFQKGDIAEGYSVSREKKESFPLTVTSAQKNPTAFYLCASSMPAGLAGGPGETQYFGPGTRLLVL.

This chain uses TRBV13 with TRBJ2-3; a possible D gene is TRBD2 (6 bases). The CDR3 has 16 amino acids. V was clipped by 4 bases and J by 2 bases, with 16 bases between them. Germline CDR1 is PRHDT and CDR2 is FYEKMQ (reference sequence). CDR3 DNA: TGTGCCAGCAGCTCCCAAGAGGCGCGGGACACAGATACGCAGTATTTT. Translating it yields CASSSQEARDTDTQYF. Using reference TRBV13 and TRBJ2-3 for the parts outside the CDR3, the full variable domain is AAGVIQSPRHLIKEKRETATLKCYPIPRHDTVYWYQQGPGQDPQFLISFYEKMQSDKGSIPDRFSAQQFSDYHSELNMSSLELGDSALYFCASSSQEARDTDTQYFGPGTRLTVL.

As for this clonotype: A much larger clone lies one base from this, so it may be a read error. V is TRBV12-3 or TRBV12-4 and J is TRBJ2-7, with 7 bases fitting TRBD1. With 6 bases clipped from V and 0 bases from J, the junction kept 14 bases outside the gene matches. This CDR3 contains 17 residues. This CDR3 reads CASSPDGTAAVSYEQYF. The CDR3 DNA follows: TGTGCCAGCAGCCCCGATGGGACAGCGGCAGTCTCCTACGAGCAGTACTTC.

The table lists this clonotype with a few counts. The V gene is TRBV20-1, the J gene TRBJ2-6; TRBD1 matches at 8 bases. V trimming: 6 bases; J trimming: 2 bases; junction bases outside the gene matches: 15. The CDR3 spans 18 residues. Germline V CDR1 and CDR2: DFQATT, SNEGSKA (reference sequence). The DNA of the CDR3 is TGCAGTGCCAATGGGGGTGGACAGGGAGGCCCTGGGGCCAACGTCCTGACTTTC. This translates into CSANGGGQGGPGANVLTF.